This TCR beta chain is from a study of Ad26.COV2.S vaccination and SARS-CoV-2 variants. The treatment denotes: around 19 received Ad26.COV2.S at low or high dose, single or two shots; 5 received placebo; per-sample allocation not given. Day 63 after the first injection of vaccine or placebo was the sampling time. The assay was immunoSEQ multiplex PCR, and TCRdb's table has in-frame clones only and misses some. The sample holds around 340,000 clones, roughly 89% seen once. Germline CDR1 is KGHDR and CDR2 is SFDVKD. J was trimmed by 3 bases and V by 2 bases; bases with no gene match: 6. The CDR3 contains 15 residues.

The rearrangement joins TRBV24-1 to TRBJ2-7; TRBD1 matches 7 bases. This receptor was taken from a person between 18 and 60 years old who received the Ad26.COV2.S COVID-19 vaccine or a placebo. This specimen was peripheral blood, taken in a trial of Ad26.COV2.S vaccine versus placebo. CDR3 loop: CATSDSRTGGYEQYF. The DNA of the CDR3 is TGTGCCACCAGTGATTCCCGGACAGGCGGCTACGAGCAGTACTTC.